The rows below give T cell receptor beta chains drawn from one sample of a study of blood T cells in healthy people across ages. TCRdb passed the 5' RACE reads through MiXCR, listing each CDR3 protein once. Among 780,000 or so distinct CDR3 sequences listed, roughly 50% were seen once. Sequencing was carried out using blood. These receptors were collected from a man aged 35-49 years in good health. Each CDR3 is given with its conserved first and last residue. A D gene is named only where the DNA matches it firmly. A clone size is listed for some rows: how often the clone was seen (once, few, many), or a class if it is expanded.

j_gene	v_gene	abundance	d_gene	CDR3aa	CDR3nt
TRBJ1-1	TRBV5-1	few	TRBD1	CASSSTQGGTTEAFF	TGCGCCAGCAGCTCCACGCAGGGGGGGACCACTGAAGCTTTCTTT
TRBJ2-5	TRBV27	.	.	CASSRTWGREETQYF	TGTGCCAGCAGTCGAACTTGGGGCAGGGAAGAGACCCAGTACTTC
TRBJ2-1	TRBV11-2	many	.	CASSGPLASQTPNEQFF	TGTGCCAGCAGCGGCCCCCTGGCCAGTCAAACCCCCAATGAGCAGTTCTTC
TRBJ2-6	TRBV28	.	TRBD1	CASSEPGGISGANVLTF	TGTGCCAGCAGCGAGCCAGGGGGAATCTCTGGGGCCAACGTCCTGACTTTC
TRBJ1-1	TRBV27	.	.	CASSLSRGGGTEAFF	TGTGCCAGCAGTTTATCCCGGGGAGGGGGGACTGAAGCTTTCTTT
TRBJ1-2	TRBV18	.	.	CASSPDKTGLMYGGYTF	TGTGCCAGCTCACCCGATAAAACAGGGCTGATGTACGGTGGCTACACCTTC
TRBJ2-5	TRBV20-1	.	.	CSAKPRRGPQETQYF	TGCAGTGCAAAGCCACGCAGGGGCCCCCAAGAGACCCAGTACTTC
TRBJ2-3	TRBV28	.	.	CASSPPLNREMATDTQYF	TGTGCCAGCAGTCCGCCCCTAAACAGGGAGATGGCCACAGATACGCAGTATTTT
TRBJ2-2	TRBV28	.	TRBD1	CASSSGTGAKSGELFF	TGTGCCAGCAGTTCCGGGACAGGGGCGAAGTCCGGGGAGCTGTTTTTT
TRBJ1-2	TRBV7-2	.	.	CASSIGTKNYGYTF	TGTGCCAGCAGCATCGGGACAAAGAACTATGGCTACACCTTC
TRBJ2-3	TRBV27	.	.	CASSLSWGDTQYF	TGTGCCAGCAGTTTGTCCTGGGGGGATACGCAGTATTTT
TRBJ1-4	TRBV20-1	.	.	CSARTSAYEKLFF	TGCAGTGCTAGGACATCGGCCTATGAAAAACTGTTTTTT
TRBJ2-7	TRBV10-3	.	TRBD2	CAISESSGSLRAYEQYF	TGTGCCATCAGTGAGTCTAGCGGGAGTTTGCGCGCCTACGAGCAGTACTTC
TRBJ2-2	TRBV12-3/TRBV12-4	.	.	CASSPLVSTGELFF	TGTGCCAGCAGCCCCCTGGTCTCCACCGGGGAGCTGTTTTTT
TRBJ2-7	TRBV2	few	.	CASRTGGRLAEQYF	TGTGCCAGCCGAACCGGGGGGCGGCTTGCCGAGCAGTACTTC
TRBJ1-5	TRBV12-3/TRBV12-4	few	TRBD1	CASSWELNRDRGGPWQPQHF	TGTGCCAGCAGTTGGGAACTTAACCGGGACAGGGGCGGTCCCTGGCAGCCCCAGCATTTT
TRBJ2-3	TRBV5-1	.	.	CASSLAASPSTDTQYF	TGCGCCAGCAGCTTGGCCGCTAGCCCAAGCACAGATACGCAGTATTTT
TRBJ1-2	TRBV9	.	.	CASSVVNYGYTF	TGTGCCAGCAGCGTAGTTAACTATGGCTACACCTTC
TRBJ2-6	TRBV5-1	.	.	CASSTTAPGANVLTF	TGCGCCAGCAGCACGACGGCCCCTGGGGCCAACGTCCTGACTTTC
TRBJ1-1	TRBV7-8	.	.	CASSFSPMTSSRLNTEAFF	TGTGCCAGCAGCTTTAGTCCCATGACATCATCCCGCTTGAACACTGAAGCTTTCTTT
TRBJ1-1	TRBV12-3/TRBV12-4	few	.	CASSRTPNTEAFF	TGTGCCAGCAGTCGTACACCGAACACTGAAGCTTTCTTT
TRBJ2-6	TRBV20-1	.	TRBD2	CSASQSGIGANVLTF	TGCAGTGCTAGCCAGAGCGGGATTGGGGCCAACGTCCTGACTTTC
TRBJ2-7	TRBV6-2/TRBV6-3	.	.	CASSYPPRGSFREQYF	TGTGCCAGCAGTTACCCACCGAGGGGGTCGTTCCGCGAGCAGTACTTC
TRBJ2-2	TRBV30	.	TRBD1	CAWDPPGQGIGGELFF	TGTGCCTGGGATCCCCCGGGACAGGGGATTGGCGGGGAGCTGTTTTTT
TRBJ2-7	TRBV15	.	.	CATSRDQGQRYEQYF	TGTGCCACCAGCAGAGATCAAGGACAGCGCTACGAGCAGTACTTC
TRBJ2-2	TRBV20-1	.	.	CSAQDVLQDTGELFF	TGCAGTGCTCAGGACGTGCTCCAGGACACCGGGGAGCTGTTTTTT